This record covers a single T cell receptor (beta chain). Its matching antigen is unknown. Data came from immunoSEQ multiplex PCR; TCRdb stores just in-frame clones and leaves some out. The sample lists 2 million to 2.5 million clones, about nine tenths seen once, with approximately 0.41% in the top ten. In the CD4+ fraction, cells were divided into CD45RA+ naive and CD45RA-negative memory subsets. This specimen comes from a study of shared clonotypes between healthy human individuals. Points from the study as a whole: Exclusively blood specimens were collected; tissue repertoires likely differ.

CDR1 and CDR2 from the germline V gene are SGHVS and FQNEAQ. V was shortened by 8 bases and J by 5 bases, with 21 bases between the two germline ends. The CDR3 sequence is 15 residues long. Sequencing was done on a sample of naive CD4+ T cells from PBMCs. Subset defined: CD45RA+ positively selected. The chain has TRBV7-8 and TRBJ1-1; D is unresolved. The sequence came from a man between 18 and 35 years old in good health. Some clones in this sample may be carry-over from other donors' samples. CDR3 nucleotides: TGTGCCAGCGGCCCCTGGGCGCCGGTTGAGACTGAAGCTTTCTTT. It specifies CASGPWAPVETEAFF.